This TCR beta chain comes out of a study of shared clonotypes between healthy human individuals. Findings of the study overall: Naive subsets typically showed greater estimated richness than memory subsets.

Clones were read by immunoSEQ multiplex PCR, and TCRdb kept only the in-frame ones, dropping some. The sample shows about 1.9 million clones, roughly 95% of them seen only once. In regard to this clone: No antigen is known for it.

Germline V gene sequence: CDR1 SGHNT, CDR2 YENEEA. Trimming removed 4 bases at V and 1 base at J, with 13 bases between. This CDR3 is built from 15 residues. Terminally differentiated effector memory CD45RA+ cells were excluded from the naive CD8 cells, which were CD45RO-negative and positively selected for CCR7. This receptor was identified in a man between 18 and 35 years old in good health. Some clones in this sample may be carry-over from other donors' samples. The rearrangement links TRBV11-3 to TRBJ1-1; a possible D gene is TRBD1 (6 bases). Material for sequencing was naive CD8+ T cells from PBMCs. The CDR3 DNA is TGTGCCAGCAGCTCAACCGCGGGACAGAACACTGAAGCTTTCTTT. Translation gives CASSSTAGQNTEAFF.